The 14 T cell receptor beta chains presented below share a single source sample, sequenced in a study of a mutant IDH1 vaccine in newly diagnosed glioma. Produced via immunoSEQ multiplex PCR; TCRdb's table is partial and in-frame only. The table lists 100,000 to 150,000 clones, around three quarters of them singletons. These receptors lack a known antigen. The time point here: week 11, during vaccination. Each dose of the vaccine consisted of 300 ug of mutant IDH1 20-mer peptide, with topical imiquimod. Sequencing used PBMCs, obtained from a glioma patient whose treatment included an IDH1 peptide vaccine. Source of these receptors: a man aged 35 to 55 with glioma.

V is TRBV28 and J is TRBJ1-3, with unresolved D. Germline lookup yields CDR1 MDHEN and CDR2 SYDVKM. With 8 bases removed from V and 2 bases from J, the gap between germline ends came to 13 bases. CDR3 length equals 14 residues. In nucleotides, the CDR3 is TGTGCCAGCGGGGAAACAGAGACTGGAAACACCATATATTTT. Its protein product is CASGETETGNTIYF. The complete variable domain, with remaining parts taken from reference TRBV28 and TRBJ1-3, reads DVKVTQSSRYLVKRTGEKVFLECVQDMDHENMFWYRQDPGLGLRLIYFSYDVKMKEKGDIPEGYSVSREKKERFSLILESASTNQTSMYLCASGETETGNTIYFGEGSWLTVV.

The rearrangement links TRBV5-6 to TRBJ1-2; 7 nucleotides agree with TRBD1. Germline values: CDR1 SGHDT, CDR2 YYEEEE. V lost 1 base and J lost 4; bases outside the gene matches: 7. CDR3 length: 15 amino acids. The CDR3 coding sequence is TGTGCCAGCAGCTTGACCTCGGGACAGTCCTATGGCTACACCTTC. It yields the protein CASSLTSGQSYGYTF.

J is TRBJ2-3 and V is TRBV7-8; D not resolved. V lost 5 bases and J lost 5, with 14 bases in between. The CDR3 totals 14 residues. The V gene's germline CDR1 is SGHVS and CDR2 FQNEAQ. This CDR3 reads CASSLVKGRDTQYF. In nucleotides, the CDR3 is TGTGCCAGCAGCCTGGTAAAGGGAAGAGATACGCAGTATTTT.

The chain uses TRBV7-8 and TRBJ2-1, with 8 bases matching TRBD2. CDR1 is SGHVS, CDR2 FQNEAQ, per germline. The CDR3 has 15 residues. After removal of 6 bases from V and 14 bases from J, the junction contained 18 bases not matched to a gene. CDR3 nucleotides: TGTGCCAGCAGTCCATTTCTAGCGGGCACTCCGGAGGAGTTCTTC. Amino acids: CASSPFLAGTPEEFF.

The chain employs TRBV5-4 and TRBJ2-7; weak D call: TRBD2 (6 bases). This CDR3 has 16 amino acids. Trimming took 0 bases from V and 3 from J, leaving 16 bases between them. CDR1 SGHNT and CDR2 YYREEE come from the germline V gene (reference sequence). The CDR3, as DNA: TGTGCCAGCAGCTTGGGAGGAGCGGGTTCAGACTACGAGCAGTACTTC. Protein product: CASSLGGAGSDYEQYF.

This clone was found once. The CDR3 protein is CASSGGASTDTQYF. CDR3 nucleotide sequence: TGCGCCAGCAGCGGGGGGGCGAGCACAGATACGCAGTATTTT. The V gene is TRBV5-1, the J gene TRBJ2-3, with D possibly TRBD2 on 7 matching bases. There are 14 residues in the CDR3. Trimming shortened V by 4 bases and J by 0 bases, and 9 bases separated the two germline ends. Looked up from germline, CDR1 is SGHRS and CDR2 is YFSETQ.

This chain uses TRBV5-6 with TRBJ2-2, with D unclear. This CDR3 comprises 14 residues. The V end was cut by 0 bases, the J end by 5 bases, with 8 bases between. Germline CDR1 is SGHDT and CDR2 is YYEEEE. CDR3 nucleotides: TGTGCCAGCAGCTTGGGCCCGGGTACCGGGGAGCTGTTTTTT. Amino acids: CASSLGPGTGELFF.

In its sample, this clone was seen a few times. The chain employs TRBV2 and TRBJ1-4; 9 positions agree with TRBD1. The CDR3 is 13 amino acids. Germline CDR1 SNHLY, CDR2 FYNNEI. V dropped 6 bases and J dropped 8; count of bases not matched to a gene: 4. The CDR3 here is CASRRTGDEKLFF. The DNA for the CDR3 is TGTGCCAGCAGGAGGACAGGGGACGAAAAACTGTTTTTT. The full variable domain, rest sourced from reference TRBV2 and TRBJ1-4, is EPEVTQTPSHQVTQMGQEVILRCVPISNHLYFYWYRQILGQKVEFLVSFYNNEISEKSEIFDDQFSVERPDGSNFTLKIRSTKLEDSAMYFCASRRTGDEKLFFGSGTQLSVL.

The chain has TRBV5-4 and TRBJ2-7, with 9 bases identical to TRBD2. J lost 4 bases, V lost 2 bases, and 7 bases had no gene match. The germline V gene encodes CDR1 SGHNT and CDR2 YYREEE (reference sequence). CDR3 length: 15 residues. Written as DNA, the CDR3 is TGTGCCAGCAGCTTCTTTGGCGGGGGGGCGTACGAGCAGTACTTC. Protein product: CASSFFGGGAYEQYF.

The chain is built from TRBV4-3 and TRBJ2-1, with TRBD2 as a possible D gene (6 bases). Germline CDR1 and CDR2: LGHNA and YSLEER. The CDR3 is 13 amino acids. The germline V and J ends were trimmed by 1 base and 10 bases, with 11 bases remaining between them. In DNA form, the CDR3 reads TGCGCCAGCAGCCAAGTTAAGGGAGGCGAGCAGTTCTTC. Translated, it gives CASSQVKGGEQFF.

The genes are TRBV7-9 and TRBJ1-1; the D gene is possibly TRBD1 (6 bases). There are 14 residues in the CDR3. V was pared by 1 base and J by 5 bases, with 11 bases between. Germline CDR1 is SEHNR and CDR2 is FQNEAQ (reference sequence). In nucleotides, the CDR3 is TGTGCCAGCAGCTTAGGGACAGCGGGGACTGAAGCTTTCTTT. Translated: CASSLGTAGTEAFF.

The chain's CDR3 is CSVASGSNDEQFF. In nucleotides, the CDR3 is TGCAGCGTAGCGTCGGGGAGCAACGATGAGCAGTTCTTC. This chain connects TRBV29-1 to TRBJ2-1; a possible D gene is TRBD2 (5 bases). The CDR3 length is 13 residues. V was pared by 6 bases and J by 8 bases, with 17 bases between. Germline V gene sequence: CDR1 SQVTM, CDR2 ANQGSEA.

The chain carries TRBV7-2 and TRBJ2-5; D is tentatively TRBD1 or TRBD2 (6 bases each). Trimming stripped 2 bases from V and 1 base from J, with 11 bases between. The CDR3 is made up of 15 amino acids. Per germline, CDR1 SGHTA and CDR2 FQGNSA. The CDR3 DNA reads TGTGCCAGCAGCTTAAGGGGGGACACCCAAGAGACCCAGTACTTC. Translation gives CASSLRGDTQETQYF.

This clone was detected once. This rearrangement joins TRBV5-1 to TRBJ2-7; the D is unclear. Trimming removed 3 bases at V and 6 bases at J, with 7 bases between. The germline gives CDR1 SGHRS, CDR2 YFSETQ. This CDR3 contains 11 residues. The CDR3 here is CASSSPSEQYF. The CDR3 DNA follows: TGCGCCAGCAGCTCCCCAAGCGAGCAGTACTTC.